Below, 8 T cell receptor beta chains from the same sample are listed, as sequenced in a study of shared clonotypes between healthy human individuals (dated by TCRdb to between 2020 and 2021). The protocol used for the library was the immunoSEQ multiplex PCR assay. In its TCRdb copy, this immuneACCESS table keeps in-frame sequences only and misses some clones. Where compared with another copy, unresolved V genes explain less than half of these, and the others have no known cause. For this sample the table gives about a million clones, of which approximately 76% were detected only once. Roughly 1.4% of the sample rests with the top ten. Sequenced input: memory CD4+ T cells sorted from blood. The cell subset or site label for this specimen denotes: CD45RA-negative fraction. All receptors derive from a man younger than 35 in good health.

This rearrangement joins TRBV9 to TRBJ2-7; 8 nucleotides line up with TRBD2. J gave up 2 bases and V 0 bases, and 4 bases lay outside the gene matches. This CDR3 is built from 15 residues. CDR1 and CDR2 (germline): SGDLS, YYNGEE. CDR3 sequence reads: CASSVVGRAAYEQYF. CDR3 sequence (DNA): TGTGCCAGCAGCGTAGTCGGGAGGGCAGCCTACGAGCAGTACTTC.

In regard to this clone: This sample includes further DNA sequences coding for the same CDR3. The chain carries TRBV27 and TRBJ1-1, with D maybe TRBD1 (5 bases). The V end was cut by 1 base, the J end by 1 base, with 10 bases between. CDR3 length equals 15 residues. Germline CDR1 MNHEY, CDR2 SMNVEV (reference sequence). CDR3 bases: TGTGCCAGCAGTTTATACCCGGGGGGGAACACTGAAGCTTTCTTT. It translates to CASSLYPGGNTEAFF.

CDR3 nucleotides: TGTGCCAGCAGCATGGGACAGCGCCCCTATGGCTACACCTTC. This codes for CASSMGQRPYGYTF. V usage is TRBV5-4 and J usage is TRBJ1-2, with TRBD1 matching 7 bases. Germline-derived CDR1 and CDR2 are SGHNT and YYREEE (reference sequence). With 4 bases clipped from V and 4 bases from J, the junction kept 7 bases outside the gene matches. The CDR3 runs 14 residues.

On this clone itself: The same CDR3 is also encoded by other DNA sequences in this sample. The CDR3 here is CASSLGSANTEAFF. The CDR3 region has the DNA TGCGCCAGCAGCTTGGGGTCAGCGAACACTGAAGCTTTCTTT. The genes are TRBV5-1 and TRBJ1-1, with D hard to call. Trimming shortened V by 0 bases and J by 1 base, and 7 bases separated the two germline ends. CDR3 size: 14 residues. Germline V lookup: CDR1 SGHRS, CDR2 YFSETQ.

CDR3 sequence reads: CASSIGTTGNTIYF. The CDR3 DNA is TGCGCCAGCAGCATCGGGACAACCGGAAACACCATATATTTT. The chain carries TRBV5-1 and TRBJ1-3; a weak D match, TRBD1 (6 bases). CDR1 SGHRS and CDR2 YFSETQ come from the germline V gene. The CDR3 is 14 amino acids. Trimming cost V 4 bases and J 4 bases, with 12 bases left between them.

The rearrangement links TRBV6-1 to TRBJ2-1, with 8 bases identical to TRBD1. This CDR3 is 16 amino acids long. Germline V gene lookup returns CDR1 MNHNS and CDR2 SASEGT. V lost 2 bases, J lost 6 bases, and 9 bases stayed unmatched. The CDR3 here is CASSERETGALNEQFF. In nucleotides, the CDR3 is TGTGCCAGCAGTGAAAGGGAGACAGGGGCGCTCAATGAGCAGTTCTTC.

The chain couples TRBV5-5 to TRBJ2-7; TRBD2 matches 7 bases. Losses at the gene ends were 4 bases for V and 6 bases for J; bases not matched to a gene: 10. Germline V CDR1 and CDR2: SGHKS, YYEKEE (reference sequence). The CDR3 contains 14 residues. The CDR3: CASSPLGLRAEQYF. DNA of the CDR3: TGTGCCAGCAGCCCGCTGGGACTACGGGCCGAGCAGTACTTC.

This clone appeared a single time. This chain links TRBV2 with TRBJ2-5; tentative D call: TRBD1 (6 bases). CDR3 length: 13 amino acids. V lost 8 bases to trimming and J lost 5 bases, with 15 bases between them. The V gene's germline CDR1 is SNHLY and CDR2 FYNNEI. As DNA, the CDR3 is TGTGCCAGCTGTCGGACAGCATGGGAGACCCAGTACTTC. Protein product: CASCRTAWETQYF.